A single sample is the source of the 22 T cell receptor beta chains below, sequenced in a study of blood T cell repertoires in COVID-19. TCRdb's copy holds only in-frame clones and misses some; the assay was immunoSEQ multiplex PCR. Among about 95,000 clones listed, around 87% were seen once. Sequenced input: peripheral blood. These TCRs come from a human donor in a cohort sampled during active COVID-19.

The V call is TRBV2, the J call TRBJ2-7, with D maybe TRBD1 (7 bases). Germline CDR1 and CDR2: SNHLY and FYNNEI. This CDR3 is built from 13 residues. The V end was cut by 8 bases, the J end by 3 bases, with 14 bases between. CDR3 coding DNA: TGTGCCAGCGGGGCAGGGGGGATCTACGAGCAGTACTTC. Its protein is CASGAGGIYEQYF.

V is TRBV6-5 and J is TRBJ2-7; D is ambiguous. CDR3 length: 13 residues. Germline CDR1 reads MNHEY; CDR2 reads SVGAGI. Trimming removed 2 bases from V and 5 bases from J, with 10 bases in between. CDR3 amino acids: CASSYGRSNEQYF. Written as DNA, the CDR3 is TGTGCCAGCAGTTACGGCAGGTCCAACGAGCAGTACTTC.

Here the CDR3 DNA reads TGTGCCAGTAGGACTGCGGGGAGCGGGGATATCGGGGAGCTGTTTTTT. Its translation: CASRTAGSGDIGELFF. The chain combines TRBV19 with TRBJ2-2; 7 positions match TRBD2. J gave up 7 bases and V 6 bases, and 14 bases lay outside the gene matches. The CDR3 totals 16 residues. Germline CDR1 LNHDA, CDR2 SQIVND (reference sequence). Based on the CDR3 plus reference TRBV19 and TRBJ2-2, the full variable domain is DGGITQSPKYLFRKEGQNVTLSCEQNLNHDAMYWYRQDPGQGLRLIYYSQIVNDFQKGDIAEGYSVSREKKESFPLTVTSAQKNPTAFYLCASRTAGSGDIGELFFGEGSRLTVL.

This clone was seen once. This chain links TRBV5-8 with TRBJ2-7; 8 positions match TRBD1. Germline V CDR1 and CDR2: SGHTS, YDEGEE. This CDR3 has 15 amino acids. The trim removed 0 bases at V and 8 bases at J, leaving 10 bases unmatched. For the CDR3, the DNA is TGTGCCAGCAGCTTGGGTGGGACAGGAGGGAATAAGCAGTACTTC. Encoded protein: CASSLGGTGGNKQYF.

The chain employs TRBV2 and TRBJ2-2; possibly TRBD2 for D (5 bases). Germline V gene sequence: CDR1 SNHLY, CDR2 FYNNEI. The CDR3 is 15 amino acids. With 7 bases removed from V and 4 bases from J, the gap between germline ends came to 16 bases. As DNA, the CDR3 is TGTGCCAGCACTCCCAGGCTAGCTGGCACCGGGGAGCTGTTTTTT. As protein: CASTPRLAGTGELFF.

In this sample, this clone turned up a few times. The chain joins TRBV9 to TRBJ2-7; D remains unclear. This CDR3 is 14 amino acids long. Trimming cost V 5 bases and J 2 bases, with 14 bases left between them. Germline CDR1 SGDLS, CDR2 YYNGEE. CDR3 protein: CASSLESSAYEQYF. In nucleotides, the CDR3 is TGTGCCAGCAGTTTGGAGAGCTCGGCCTACGAGCAGTACTTC.

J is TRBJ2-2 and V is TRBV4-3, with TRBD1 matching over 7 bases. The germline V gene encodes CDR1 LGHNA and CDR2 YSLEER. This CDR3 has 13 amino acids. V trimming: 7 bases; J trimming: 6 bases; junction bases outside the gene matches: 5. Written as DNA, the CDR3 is TGCGCCAGCACCTTAGACAGGGCCGGGGAGCTGTTTTTT. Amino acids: CASTLDRAGELFF.

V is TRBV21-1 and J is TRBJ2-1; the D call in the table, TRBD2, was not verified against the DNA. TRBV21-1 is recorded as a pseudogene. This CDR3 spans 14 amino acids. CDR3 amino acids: CASSLAGEYNEQFF. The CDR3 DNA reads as TGTGCCAGCAGCCTAGCGGGGGAGTACAATGAGCAGTTCTTC.

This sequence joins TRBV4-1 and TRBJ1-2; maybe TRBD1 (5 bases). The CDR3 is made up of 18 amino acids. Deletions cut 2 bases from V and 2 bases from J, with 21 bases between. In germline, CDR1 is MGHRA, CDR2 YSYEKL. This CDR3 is CASSQPRLSQATNYGYTF. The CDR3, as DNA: TGCGCCAGCAGCCAACCCCGGTTGTCACAGGCGACGAACTATGGCTACACCTTC.

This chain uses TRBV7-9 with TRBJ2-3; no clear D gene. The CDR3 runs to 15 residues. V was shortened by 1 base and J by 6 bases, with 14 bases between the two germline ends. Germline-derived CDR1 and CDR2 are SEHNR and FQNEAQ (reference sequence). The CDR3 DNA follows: TGTGCCAGCAGCTTAGGAGGCGGCCGTTACGATACGCAGTATTTT. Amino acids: CASSLGGGRYDTQYF.

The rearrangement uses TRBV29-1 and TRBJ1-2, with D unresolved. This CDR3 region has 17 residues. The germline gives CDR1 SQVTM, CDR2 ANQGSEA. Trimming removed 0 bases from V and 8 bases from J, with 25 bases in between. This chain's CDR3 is CSVEDPAVLRRVDGYTF. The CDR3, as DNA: TGCAGCGTTGAAGATCCGGCGGTCTTGAGGAGGGTAGACGGCTACACCTTC.

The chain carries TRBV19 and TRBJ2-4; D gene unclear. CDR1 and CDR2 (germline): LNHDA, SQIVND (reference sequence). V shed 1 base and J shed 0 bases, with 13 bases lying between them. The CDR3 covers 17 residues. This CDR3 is CASSIGVRARAKNIQYF. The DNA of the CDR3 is TGTGCCAGTAGTATAGGCGTCCGCGCTCGAGCCAAAAACATTCAGTACTTC.

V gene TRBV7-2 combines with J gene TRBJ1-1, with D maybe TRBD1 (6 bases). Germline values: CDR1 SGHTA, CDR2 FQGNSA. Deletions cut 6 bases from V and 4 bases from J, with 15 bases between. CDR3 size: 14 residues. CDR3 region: CASRSQGSGTEAFF. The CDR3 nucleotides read TGTGCCAGCAGGTCACAGGGATCTGGCACTGAAGCTTTCTTT.

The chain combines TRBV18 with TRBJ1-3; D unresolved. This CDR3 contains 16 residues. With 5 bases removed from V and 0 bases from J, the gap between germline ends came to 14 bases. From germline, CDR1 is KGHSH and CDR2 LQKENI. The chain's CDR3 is CASSALDSSSGNTIYF. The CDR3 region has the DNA TGTGCCAGCTCAGCCTTGGACTCAAGCTCTGGAAACACCATATATTTT.

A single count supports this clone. The CDR3 bases are TGTGCCAGCAGCTTAGGCAGGGCAGGTAGAGCTTTCTTT. Protein product: CASSLGRAGRAFF. The J gene is TRBJ1-1, the V gene TRBV11-3; perhaps TRBD1 as D (5 bases). Germline values: CDR1 SGHNT, CDR2 YENEEA. V lost 1 base and J 10 bases, leaving 13 bases between the germline ends. This CDR3 spans 13 amino acids.

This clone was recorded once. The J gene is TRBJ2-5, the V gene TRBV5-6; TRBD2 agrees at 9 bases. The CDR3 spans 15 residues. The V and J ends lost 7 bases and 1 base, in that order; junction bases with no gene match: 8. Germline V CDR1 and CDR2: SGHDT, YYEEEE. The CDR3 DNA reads TGTGCCAGCGTACGGGCGGGGGGGATCCAAGAGACCCAGTACTTC. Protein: CASVRAGGIQETQYF.

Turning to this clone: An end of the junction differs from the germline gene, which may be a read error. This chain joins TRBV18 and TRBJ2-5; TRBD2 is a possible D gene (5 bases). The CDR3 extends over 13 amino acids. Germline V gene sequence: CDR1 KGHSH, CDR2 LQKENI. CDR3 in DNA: TGTGCCAGCTCACGAGACACCGGGGTTCCGACGCACTTC. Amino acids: CASSRDTGVPTHF.

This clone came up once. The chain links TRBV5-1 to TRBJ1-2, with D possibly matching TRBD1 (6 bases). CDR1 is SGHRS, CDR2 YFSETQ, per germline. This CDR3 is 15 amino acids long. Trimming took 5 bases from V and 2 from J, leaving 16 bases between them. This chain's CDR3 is CASRPDGTPNYGYTF. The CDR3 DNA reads TGCGCCAGCAGGCCGGACGGGACACCCAACTATGGCTACACCTTC.

The CDR3 nucleotides are TGTGCCAGCTCACCAGAGGGACTAGCGGGGGGGAATGAGCAGTTCTTC. It encodes CASSPEGLAGGNEQFF. This rearrangement joins TRBV18 to TRBJ2-1, with 16 positions matching TRBD2. This CDR3 comprises 16 residues. Germline lookup yields CDR1 KGHSH and CDR2 LQKENI. Trimming removed 2 bases from V and 7 bases from J; junction bases left unmatched: 2. The full variable domain, with the rest looked up from reference TRBV18 and TRBJ2-1, is NAGVMQNPRHLVRRRGQEARLRCSPMKGHSHVYWYRQLPEEGLKFMVYLQKENIIDESGMPKERFSAEFPKEGPSILRIQQVVRGDSAAYFCASSPEGLAGGNEQFFGPGTRLTVL.

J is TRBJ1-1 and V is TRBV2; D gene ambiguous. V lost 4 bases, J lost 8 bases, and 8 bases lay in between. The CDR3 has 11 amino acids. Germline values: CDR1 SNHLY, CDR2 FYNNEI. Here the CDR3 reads CASSVTREAFF. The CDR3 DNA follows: TGTGCCAGCAGTGTAACGAGGGAAGCTTTCTTT.

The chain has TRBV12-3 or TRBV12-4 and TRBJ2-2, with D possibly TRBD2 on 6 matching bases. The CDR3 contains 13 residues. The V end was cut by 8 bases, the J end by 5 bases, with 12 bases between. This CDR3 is CASRTGETGELFF. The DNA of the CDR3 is TGTGCCAGCCGAACGGGGGAAACCGGGGAGCTGTTTTTT.

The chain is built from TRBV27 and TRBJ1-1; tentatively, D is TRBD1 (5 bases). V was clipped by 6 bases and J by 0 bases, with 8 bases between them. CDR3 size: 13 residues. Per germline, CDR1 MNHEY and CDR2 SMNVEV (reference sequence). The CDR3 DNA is TGTGCCAGCAGCCTACAGGTGAACACTGAAGCTTTCTTT. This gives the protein CASSLQVNTEAFF.